One sample yielded the 5 T cell receptor beta chains listed below, sequenced in a study of blood T cells in healthy people across ages. Primers used in a second PCR of about 7 to 11 cycles were a sample-barcoded 5' primer and a J-beta primer mix. TCRdb processed the 5' RACE reads anew with MiXCR; each CDR3 protein has one entry. Here the sample spans hundreds of thousands of distinct CDR3 sequences, less than 70% being singletons. The sequenced material came from blood. The source is a man aged 80 or over in good health.

About this clonotype itself: Its ends do not fully match the called genes, so a read error is possible. The genes are TRBV27 and TRBJ1-2; D uncertain. Germline V gene data show CDR1 as MNHEY and CDR2 as SMNVEV (reference sequence). This CDR3 comprises 13 residues. CDR3 residues: CASSVSVNYGYTF. In DNA, the CDR3 is TGTGCCAGCAGTGTATCGGTGAACTATGGCTACACCTTC.

This rearrangement joins TRBV5-1 to TRBJ2-3, with D tentatively TRBD2 (7 bases). From germline, CDR1 is SGHRS and CDR2 YFSETQ. Trimming shortened V by 4 bases and J by 4 bases, and 16 bases separated the two germline ends. The CDR3 is made up of 15 amino acids. CDR3 protein: CASSRKGGAPDTQYF. In nucleotides, the CDR3 is TGCGCCAGCAGCCGGAAGGGGGGGGCCCCAGATACGCAGTATTTT.

This chain joins TRBV27 and TRBJ2-7; D is possibly TRBD2 (5 bases). The V end lost 6 bases, the J end lost 6 bases, and 27 bases lay between the germline ends. The CDR3 runs 17 residues. Germline-derived CDR1 and CDR2 are MNHEY and SMNVEV (reference sequence). CDR3 bases: TGTGCCAGCAGCCCACTCTCGGTGTCTCCCAGCGGCGGCGAGCAGTACTTC. Protein product: CASSPLSVSPSGGEQYF.

This clonotype was found a few times. This sequence joins TRBV12-3 or TRBV12-4 and TRBJ1-2, with TRBD1 as a possible D gene (6 bases). Trimming removed 3 bases at V and 8 bases at J, with 19 bases between. The CDR3 runs to 15 residues. CDR3 DNA sequence: TGTGCCAGCAGTTTCAGGGGCCCTCGAATGAGAGGCTACACCTTC. Translated, it gives CASSFRGPRMRGYTF.

The V gene is TRBV29-1, the J gene TRBJ2-1, with 8 bases aligning to TRBD2. V shed 4 bases, J shed 2 bases, and the junction held 4 bases outside the gene matches. The germline CDR1 and CDR2 sequences are SQVTM and ANQGSEA. This CDR3 comprises 14 residues. The CDR3 sequence: CSVAAGVPYNEQFF. CDR3 DNA: TGCAGCGTTGCAGCGGGAGTCCCCTACAATGAGCAGTTCTTC.